Reported below is one T cell receptor beta chain. The antigen is undetermined. Germline lookup yields CDR1 MNHEY and CDR2 SVGAGI. The CDR3 runs to 15 residues. This sample's RNA came from whole unsorted tissue. This entry is derived from a study of tumor and adjacent non-tumor tissue in lung cancer. Study results and caveats: Compared with tumor, normal lung showed significantly lower TCR diversity.

A modified ARM-PCR protocol with three rounds of nested PCR amplified TCRbeta. TCRdb reprocessed the multiplex PCR reads via MiXCR and lists one record per CDR3 protein. This table has tens of thousands of distinct CDR3 sequences, under 85% appearing once. The chain employs TRBV6-5 and TRBJ1-2; 7 bases align to TRBD1. The TCR sequence derives from a woman aged 50 to 65 with non-small cell lung cancer. Sequences were obtained from lung tumor tissue. CDR3: CVNSYAGTALHVYTF. DNA for the CDR3: TGTGTCAACAGTTACGCCGGGACAGCTCTTCATGTCTACACCTTC.